This TCR beta chain comes out of a study of blood T cell repertoires in COVID-19. Study in general: Both acute and convalescent COVID-19 samples were obtained from the United States, Italy and Spain.

Authors' processing steps: Estimation of nucleated cell counts relied on the amplification of reference gene primers. Method: immunoSEQ multiplex PCR; TCRdb's copy keeps in-frame clones and lacks some. That table gives V, J and clone size, and the DNA gave D and trimming. The sample has about 160,000 clones, more than 75% seen once. Recruited during active infection, patients (from Seattle) were subsequently followed longitudinally. Sequenced: peripheral blood. This receptor was identified in a woman in her fifties or sixties with COVID-19, enrolled during active disease.

The CDR3 protein is CSVVGTGNSNYGYTF. The CDR3 coding sequence is TGCAGCGTGGTCGGGACAGGGAATTCTAACTATGGCTACACCTTC. This chain joins TRBV29-1 and TRBJ1-2; 9 bases align to TRBD1. The CDR3 is made up of 15 amino acids. Germline V CDR1 and CDR2: SQVTM, ANQGSEA. V dropped 6 bases and J dropped 0; count of bases not matched to a gene: 8. Full variable domain (rest looked up from reference TRBV29-1 and TRBJ1-2): SAVISQKPSRDICQRGTSLTIQCQVDSQVTMMFWYRQQPGQSLTLIATANQGSEATYESGFVIDKFPISRPNLTFSTLTVSNMSPEDSSIYLCSVVGTGNSNYGYTFGSGTRLTVV.